A single sample is the source of the 21 T cell receptor beta chains below, sequenced in a study of shared clonotypes between healthy human individuals. Method: immunoSEQ multiplex PCR; TCRdb's copy keeps in-frame clones and lacks some. The sample includes about 2.1 million clones, 93% of them seen just once. As defined, naive CD8 cells were CD45RO-negative and positively selected for CCR7, with terminally differentiated effector memory CD45RA+ cells excluded. Sequencing was done on a sample of naive CD8+ T cells from PBMCs. The source of these receptors is a man aged 18 to 30 in good health. Some clones in this sample may be carry-over from other donors' samples.

The chain carries TRBV11-2 and TRBJ2-7; D uncertain. Trimming stripped 5 bases from V and 5 bases from J, with 13 bases between. Germline assignment: CDR1 SGHAT and CDR2 FQNNGV. The CDR3 spans 13 residues. CDR3 amino acids: CASSALPPHEQYF. The CDR3, as DNA: TGTGCCAGCAGCGCCCTTCCCCCCCACGAGCAGTACTTC.

The chain links TRBV29-1 to TRBJ1-1, with 8 bases that match TRBD1. Germline CDR1 is SQVTM and CDR2 is ANQGSEA. V lost 3 bases and J lost 11; bases outside the gene matches: 11. This CDR3 is 13 amino acids long. The CDR3 spells CSVEDRDLSAAFF. In nucleotides, the CDR3 is TGCAGCGTTGAGGACAGGGATCTCTCAGCGGCTTTCTTT.

A single count supports this clone. The chain links TRBV27 to TRBJ2-7; 12 bases are shared with TRBD2. The CDR3 covers 16 residues. V trimming: 5 bases; J trimming: 1 base; junction bases outside the gene matches: 6. The V gene's germline CDR1 is MNHEY and CDR2 SMNVEV (reference sequence). CDR3 in DNA: TGTGCCAGCAGTACAAGGACTAGCGGGATTTCCTACGAGCAGTACTTC. It specifies CASSTRTSGISYEQYF.

This rearrangement joins TRBV7-2 to TRBJ2-7, with D unresolved. CDR1 SGHTA and CDR2 FQGNSA come from the germline V gene. Trimming took off 3 bases at V and 3 bases at J, with 6 bases between the two ends. The CDR3 extends over 12 amino acids. For the CDR3, the DNA is TGTGCCAGCAGCTTCAGCGACTACGAGCAGTACTTC. This gives the protein CASSFSDYEQYF.

This chain joins TRBV6-1 and TRBJ1-1; tentative D call: TRBD1 (6 bases). V lost 3 bases, J lost 2 bases, and 16 bases lay in between. In germline, CDR1 is MNHNS, CDR2 SASEGT. The CDR3 contains 16 residues. CDR3 residues: CASSDKRQAVNTEAFF. The CDR3 DNA is TGTGCCAGCAGTGATAAAAGACAGGCGGTAAACACTGAAGCTTTCTTT.

DNA of the CDR3: TGTGCCATCAGTGAGAACGGTGATCAGCCCCAGCATTTT. Amino acid sequence: CAISENGDQPQHF. The chain carries TRBV10-3 and TRBJ1-5, with unresolved D. V was pared by 2 bases and J by 5 bases, with 7 bases between. Germline CDR1 ENHRY, CDR2 SYGVKD. This CDR3 spans 13 amino acids.

J is TRBJ2-5 and V is TRBV6-1, with TRBD2 matching 8 bases. Germline V CDR1 and CDR2: MNHNS, SASEGT. V shed 0 bases and J 5 bases; nucleotides not matched to a gene: 11. The CDR3 consists of 17 residues. The CDR3 DNA sequence: TGTGCCAGCAGTGAAGCGCCTAGCGGGTTCGATTGGGAGACCCAGTACTTC. Residues: CASSEAPSGFDWETQYF.

This clone was observed a single time. V and J are TRBV27 and TRBJ2-2; TRBD2 might be the D (7 bases). Trimming removed 5 bases from V and 6 bases from J, with 13 bases in between. The CDR3 spans 14 residues. Germline V gene sequence: CDR1 MNHEY, CDR2 SMNVEV (reference sequence). The DNA of the CDR3 is TGTGCCAGCAGTCGAGGGGGGGCAGCCGGGGAGCTGTTTTTT. It translates to CASSRGGAAGELFF.

This rearrangement joins TRBV5-1 to TRBJ2-1, with unresolved D. The CDR3 extends over 16 amino acids. CDR1 is SGHRS, CDR2 YFSETQ, per germline. Trimming pared 6 bases from V and 0 bases from J, leaving 16 bases between. CDR3 DNA: TGCGCCAGCACCAACCACGCCCAAAGCTCCTACAATGAGCAGTTCTTC. Its protein is CASTNHAQSSYNEQFF.

The chain carries TRBV7-9 and TRBJ1-2; possibly TRBD1 for D (5 bases). CDR3 length: 18 amino acids. Trimming took off 3 bases at V and 6 bases at J, with 26 bases between the two ends. The germline gives CDR1 SEHNR, CDR2 FQNEAQ (reference sequence). CDR3 DNA: TGTGCCAGCAGCTTTGCCTTGGAACCTAAGCTGGACATGCATGGCTACACCTTC. This encodes CASSFALEPKLDMHGYTF.

The chain recombines TRBV5-1 with TRBJ2-7; a weak D match, TRBD2 (6 bases). Trimming took off 5 bases at V and 7 bases at J, with 16 bases between the two ends. The CDR3 spans 13 residues. The germline V gene has CDR1 SGHRS and CDR2 YFSETQ. CDR3 DNA sequence: TGCGCCAGCAGAACTAAGGAGGGTCGGGAGCAGTACTTC. The encoded protein is CASRTKEGREQYF.

The chain is built from TRBV5-1 and TRBJ1-1; D uncertain. The V gene's germline CDR1 is SGHRS and CDR2 YFSETQ. Trimming stripped 0 bases from V and 0 bases from J, with 12 bases between. The CDR3 runs to 16 residues. In DNA, the CDR3 is TGCGCCAGCAGCTTGGGGCGGCGGGATATGAACACTGAAGCTTTCTTT. Its translation is CASSLGRRDMNTEAFF.

The V call is TRBV7-9, the J call TRBJ1-1; TRBD1 might be the D (5 bases). CDR1 and CDR2 from the germline V gene are SEHNR and FQNEAQ (reference sequence). CDR3 size: 13 residues. Trimming cost V 4 bases and J 5 bases, with 11 bases left between them. CDR3 sequence: CASSYGDQTEAFF. In DNA, the CDR3 is TGTGCCAGCAGCTACGGGGACCAAACTGAAGCTTTCTTT. Combining the CDR3 with reference TRBV7-9 and TRBJ1-1 gives the whole variable domain DTGVSQNPRHKITKRGQNVTFRCDPISEHNRLYWYRQTLGQGPEFLTYFQNEAQLEKSRLLSDRFSAERPKGSFSTLEIQRTEQGDSAMYLCASSYGDQTEAFFGQGTRLTVV.

The rearrangement uses TRBV9 and TRBJ1-3; 9 nucleotides line up with TRBD1. Germline V CDR1 and CDR2: SGDLS, YYNGEE. The V and J ends lost 0 bases and 0 bases, in that order; junction bases with no gene match: 4. This CDR3 spans 17 amino acids. The CDR3 protein is CASSVARGQGSGNTIYF. The CDR3 DNA is TGTGCCAGCAGCGTAGCTCGGGGACAGGGCTCTGGAAACACCATATATTTT.

J is TRBJ1-5 and V is TRBV6-6; possible D gene TRBD1, 6 bases. The CDR3 spans 15 residues. V was clipped by 2 bases and J by 5 bases, with 13 bases between them. From germline, CDR1 is MNHNY and CDR2 SVGAGI (reference sequence). The CDR3 DNA sequence: TGTGCCAGCAGTTACCCGGGGGCGCGGGATCAGCCCCAGCATTTT. Translation: CASSYPGARDQPQHF.

About this clone: The same CDR3 also results from other DNA sequences found in this sample. V is TRBV28 and J is TRBJ2-7; possibly TRBD2 for D (5 bases). V lost 3 bases and J lost 0, with 9 bases in between. The CDR3 length is 14 residues. Germline CDR1 reads MDHEN; CDR2 reads SYDVKM. The chain's CDR3 is CASSFLGSSYEQYF. CDR3 bases: TGTGCCAGCAGTTTTTTAGGGAGCTCCTACGAGCAGTACTTC. Together with reference TRBV28 and TRBJ2-7, the CDR3 gives the full variable domain: DVKVTQSSRYLVKRTGEKVFLECVQDMDHENMFWYRQDPGLGLRLIYFSYDVKMKEKGDIPEGYSVSREKKERFSLILESASTNQTSMYLCASSFLGSSYEQYFGPGTRLTVT.

V is TRBV11-2 and J is TRBJ2-1; TRBD2 aligns across 15 bases. CDR3 length: 19 amino acids. CDR1 and CDR2 from the germline V gene are SGHAT and FQNNGV. Germline trimming cut 6 bases from V and 9 bases from J; bases unmatched to any gene: 18. The CDR3 reads CASRDIPSGLAGGGGEQFF. In DNA form, the CDR3 reads TGTGCCAGCAGAGACATTCCATCGGGACTAGCGGGAGGTGGCGGTGAGCAGTTCTTC. The full variable domain, rest sourced from reference TRBV11-2 and TRBJ2-1, is EAGVAQSPRYKIIEKRQSVAFWCNPISGHATLYWYQQILGQGPKLLIQFQNNGVVDDSQLPKDRFSAERLKGVDSTLKIQPAKLEDSAVYLCASRDIPSGLAGGGGEQFFGPGTRLTVL.

J is TRBJ2-7 and V is TRBV29-1; no firm D call. Trimming took off 5 bases at V and 4 bases at J, with 12 bases between the two ends. The length of the CDR3 is 12 residues. CDR1 SQVTM and CDR2 ANQGSEA come from the germline V gene. CDR3 amino acids: CSVTPHQYEQYF. The CDR3 DNA reads TGCAGCGTTACGCCCCACCAATACGAGCAGTACTTC.

This chain joins TRBV7-9 and TRBJ2-1; 10 bases fit TRBD2. Germline CDR1 reads SEHNR; CDR2 reads FQNEAQ (reference sequence). Losses at the gene ends were 0 bases for V and 8 bases for J; bases not matched to a gene: 7. This CDR3 region has 16 residues. The CDR3 DNA reads TGTGCCAGCAGCTTAGCCCTAGCGGGAGATAGCGATGAGCAGTTCTTC. This translates into CASSLALAGDSDEQFF.

The chain carries TRBV4-1 and TRBJ1-2; TRBD1 matches 7 bases. The CDR3 consists of 15 residues. In germline, CDR1 is MGHRA, CDR2 YSYEKL. Losses at the gene ends were 5 bases for V and 4 bases for J; bases not matched to a gene: 10. The CDR3 here is CASSIGDSLFYGYTF. The CDR3 nucleotides are TGCGCCAGCAGCATCGGGGACAGCCTGTTCTATGGCTACACCTTC.

The rearrangement joins TRBV5-4 to TRBJ2-3; possibly TRBD1 or TRBD2 for D (5 bases each). The V and J ends lost 5 bases and 2 bases respectively, with 15 bases between them. In germline, CDR1 is SGHNT, CDR2 YYREEE (reference sequence). The length of the CDR3 is 15 residues. The CDR3 DNA sequence: TGTGCCAGCAGTCCCGGGACCCTTGCCACAGATACGCAGTATTTT. Amino acids: CASSPGTLATDTQYF.